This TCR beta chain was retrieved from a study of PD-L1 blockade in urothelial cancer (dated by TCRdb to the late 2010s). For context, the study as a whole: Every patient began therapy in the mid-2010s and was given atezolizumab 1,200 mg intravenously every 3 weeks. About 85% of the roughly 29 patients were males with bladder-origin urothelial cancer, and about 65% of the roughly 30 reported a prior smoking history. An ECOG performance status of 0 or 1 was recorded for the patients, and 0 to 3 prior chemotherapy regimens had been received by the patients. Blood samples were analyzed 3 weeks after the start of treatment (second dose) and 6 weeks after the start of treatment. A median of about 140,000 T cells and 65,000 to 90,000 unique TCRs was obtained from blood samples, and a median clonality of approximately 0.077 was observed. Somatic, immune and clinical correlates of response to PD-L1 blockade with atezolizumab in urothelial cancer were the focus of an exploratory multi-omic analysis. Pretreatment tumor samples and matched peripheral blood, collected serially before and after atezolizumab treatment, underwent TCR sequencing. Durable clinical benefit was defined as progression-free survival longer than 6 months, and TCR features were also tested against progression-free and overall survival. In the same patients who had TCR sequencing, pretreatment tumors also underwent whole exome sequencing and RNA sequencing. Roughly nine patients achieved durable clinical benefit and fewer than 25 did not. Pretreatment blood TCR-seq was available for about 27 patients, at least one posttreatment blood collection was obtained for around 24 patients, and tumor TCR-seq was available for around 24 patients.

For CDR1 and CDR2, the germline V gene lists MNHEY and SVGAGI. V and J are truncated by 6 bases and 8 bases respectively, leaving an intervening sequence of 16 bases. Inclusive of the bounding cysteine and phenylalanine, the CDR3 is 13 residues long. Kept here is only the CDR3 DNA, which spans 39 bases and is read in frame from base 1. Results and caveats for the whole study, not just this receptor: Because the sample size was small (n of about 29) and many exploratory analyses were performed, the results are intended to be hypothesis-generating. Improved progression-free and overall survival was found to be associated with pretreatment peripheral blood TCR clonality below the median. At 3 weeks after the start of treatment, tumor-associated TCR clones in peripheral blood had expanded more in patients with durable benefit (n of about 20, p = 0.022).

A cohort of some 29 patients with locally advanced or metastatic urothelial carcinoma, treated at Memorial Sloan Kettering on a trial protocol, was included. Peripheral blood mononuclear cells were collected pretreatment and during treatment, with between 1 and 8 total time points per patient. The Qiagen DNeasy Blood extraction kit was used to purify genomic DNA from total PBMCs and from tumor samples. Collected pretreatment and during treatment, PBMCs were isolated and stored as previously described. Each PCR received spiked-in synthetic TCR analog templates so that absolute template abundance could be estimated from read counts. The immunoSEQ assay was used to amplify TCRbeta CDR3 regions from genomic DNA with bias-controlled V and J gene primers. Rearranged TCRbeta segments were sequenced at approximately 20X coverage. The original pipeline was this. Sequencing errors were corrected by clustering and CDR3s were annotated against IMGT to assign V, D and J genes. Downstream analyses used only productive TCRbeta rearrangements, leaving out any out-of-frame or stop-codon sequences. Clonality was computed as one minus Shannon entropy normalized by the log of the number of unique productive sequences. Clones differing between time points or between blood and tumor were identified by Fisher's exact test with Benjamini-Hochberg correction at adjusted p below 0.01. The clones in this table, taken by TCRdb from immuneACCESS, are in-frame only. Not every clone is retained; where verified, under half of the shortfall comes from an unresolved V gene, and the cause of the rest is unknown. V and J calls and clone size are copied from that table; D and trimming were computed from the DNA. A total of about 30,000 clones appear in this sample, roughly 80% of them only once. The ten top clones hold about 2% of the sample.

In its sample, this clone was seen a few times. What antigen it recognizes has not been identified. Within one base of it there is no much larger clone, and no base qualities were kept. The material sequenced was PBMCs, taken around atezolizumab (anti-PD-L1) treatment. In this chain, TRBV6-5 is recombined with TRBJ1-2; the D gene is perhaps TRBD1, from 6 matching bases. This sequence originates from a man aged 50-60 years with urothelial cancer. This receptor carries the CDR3 CASRPQGRGGYTF. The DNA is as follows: TGTGCCAGCAGACCACAGGGCCGCGGGGGCTACACCTTC.